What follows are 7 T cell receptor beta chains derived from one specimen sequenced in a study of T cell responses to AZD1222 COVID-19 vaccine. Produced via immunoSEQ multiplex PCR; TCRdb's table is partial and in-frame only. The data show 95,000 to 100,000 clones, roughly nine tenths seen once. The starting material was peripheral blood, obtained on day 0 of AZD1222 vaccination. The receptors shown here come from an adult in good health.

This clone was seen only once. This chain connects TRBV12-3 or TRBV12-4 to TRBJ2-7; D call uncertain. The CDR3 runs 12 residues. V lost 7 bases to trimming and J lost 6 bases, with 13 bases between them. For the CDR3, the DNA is TGTGCCAGCACCGACTCCCAAGCCGAGCAGTACTTC. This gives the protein CASTDSQAEQYF.

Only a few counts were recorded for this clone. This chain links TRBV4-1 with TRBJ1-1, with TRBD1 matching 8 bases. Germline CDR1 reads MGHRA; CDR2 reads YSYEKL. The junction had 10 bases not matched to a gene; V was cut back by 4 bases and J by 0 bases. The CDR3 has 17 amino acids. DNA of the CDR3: TGCGCCAGCAGCCGGACCGGACAGGGTAAGATGAACACTGAAGCTTTCTTT. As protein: CASSRTGQGKMNTEAFF.

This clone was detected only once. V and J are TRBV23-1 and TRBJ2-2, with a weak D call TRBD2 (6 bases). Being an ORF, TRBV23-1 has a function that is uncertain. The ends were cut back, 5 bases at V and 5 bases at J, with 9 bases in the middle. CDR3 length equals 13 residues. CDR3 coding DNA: TGCGCCAGCAGTATTGCGGGGACCGGGGAGCTGTTTTTT. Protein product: CASSIAGTGELFF.

CDR3 sequence: CASSLGGRNSYEQYF. The CDR3 DNA reads as TGTGCCAGCAGCTTGGGGGGACGGAACTCCTACGAGCAGTACTTC. This chain connects TRBV5-4 to TRBJ2-7, with D possibly being TRBD1 or TRBD2 (5 bases each). Germline CDR1 reads SGHNT; CDR2 reads YYREEE (reference sequence). This CDR3 is built from 15 residues. Between the trimmed V and J ends, which lost 0 bases and 0 bases, there was a span of 10 bases.

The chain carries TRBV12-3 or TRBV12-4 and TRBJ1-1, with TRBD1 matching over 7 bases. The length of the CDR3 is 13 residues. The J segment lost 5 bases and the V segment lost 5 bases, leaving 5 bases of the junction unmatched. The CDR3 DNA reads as TGTGCCAGCAGTATTCAGGGGGGGACTGAAGCTTTCTTT. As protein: CASSIQGGTEAFF.

The DNA for the CDR3 is TGCAGCGTTGAAGAGACCCAGTACTTC. This encodes CSVEETQYF. The chain has TRBV29-1 and TRBJ2-5; no reliable D call. V was trimmed by 0 bases and J by 7 bases, leaving 0 bases between them. The CDR3 is 9 amino acids. CDR1 is SQVTM and CDR2 is ANQGSEA in the germline V gene.

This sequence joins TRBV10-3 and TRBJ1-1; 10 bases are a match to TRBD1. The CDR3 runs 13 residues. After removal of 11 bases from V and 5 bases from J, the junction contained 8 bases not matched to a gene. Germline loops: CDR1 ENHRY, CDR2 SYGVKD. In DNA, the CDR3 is TGTGCCTCCCGTGGGACAGGGGATACTGAAGCTTTCTTT. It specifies CASRGTGDTEAFF.